This T cell receptor beta chain was recovered during a study of beta chain features in type 1 diabetes. Expressed TCRB transcripts were sequenced because the isolated RNA had all been reverse transcribed beforehand. Clones were read by immunoSEQ multiplex PCR, and TCRdb kept only the in-frame ones, dropping some. The sample holds about 170,000 clones, roughly 8% seen once. This CDR3 is 14 amino acids long. Germline V gives CDR1 SNHLY, CDR2 FYNNEI. V lost 7 bases, J lost 2 bases, and 7 bases stayed unmatched. In regard to this clone: Its specificity is not known.

General study findings and limits: Shortening of TCRB CDR3s, moderate but significant, appeared in all four CD4+ subsets of Type 1 diabetes patients.

The sequence came from a man younger than 35 with type 1 diabetes. The sequenced sample was central memory CD4+ T cells from blood. The chain joins TRBV2 to TRBJ2-5; 7 bases agree with TRBD1. CDR3: CASIYRGRQETQYF. The CDR3 bases are TGTGCCAGCATCTACAGGGGACGGCAAGAGACCCAGTACTTC. The full variable domain, its missing parts supplied by reference TRBV2 and TRBJ2-5, is EPEVTQTPSHQVTQMGQEVILRCVPISNHLYFYWYRQILGQKVEFLVSFYNNEISEKSEIFDDQFSVERPDGSNFTLKIRSTKLEDSAMYFCASIYRGRQETQYFGPGTRLLVL.